Listed below are T cell receptor beta chains from one sample, sequenced in a study of cytomegalovirus exposure and HLA in healthy donors. The table came from immunoSEQ multiplex PCR; TCRdb's copy has only in-frame clones and leaves some out. The table lists approximately 160,000 clones, 68% of them singletons. Material for sequencing was PBMCs. Every receptor here comes from a man in his fifties in good health and CMV-seronegative. Both conserved end residues are trimmed from each CDR3. The order of the fields is CDR3 protein, V gene, CDR3 length, J gene.

SFLTGPQETQY,TRBV29-1,11,TRBJ2-5
ASSPGLEETQY,TRBV18,11,TRBJ2-5
ATSKGQGIEAF,TRBV28,11,TRBJ1-1
ASSIRTGTIYGYT,TRBV19,13,TRBJ1-2
SARDRQEQY,TRBV20-1,9,TRBJ2-7
ASSFDRPHSPLH,TRBV27,12,TRBJ1-6
ASSPPGQLYEQY,TRBV18,12,-
ASSLVTVVVTGELF,TRBV7-2,14,TRBJ2-2
ASRQEGYEQY,TRBV6-5,10,TRBJ2-7
SVEVLRWDRGLEGETQY,TRBV29-1,17,TRBJ2-5
ASSQVTSGGEQY,TRBV4-1,12,TRBJ2-5
ASRYRDRGNEQF,TRBV7-2,12,TRBJ2-1
ASSQGFSGETQY,TRBV4-3,12,TRBJ2-5
ASSLVRTSGPPSYNEQF,TRBV5-8,17,TRBJ2-1
ASISDRLNTEAF,TRBV19,12,TRBJ1-1
ASGLTANTEAF,TRBV12-5,11,TRBJ1-1
ASLRDRGHTEAF,TRBV19,12,TRBJ1-1
ASSVGQGRTEAF,TRBV7-2,12,TRBJ1-1
ASRTGTGGTDTQY,TRBV2,13,TRBJ2-3
ASSPRDRGHEQF,TRBV5-6,12,TRBJ2-1
ASTSTGSSEQY,TRBV19,11,TRBJ2-7
ASSPRQGAHGNTIY,TRBV7-2,14,TRBJ1-3
ASSLAGGDYGYT,TRBV7-2,12,TRBJ1-2
ASSFSGLAGPSYNEQF,TRBV5-4,16,TRBJ2-1
ASSFLTGETQY,TRBV5-1,11,TRBJ2-5
ASSPGSRWSNQPQH,TRBV19,14,TRBJ1-5
ASRLESSYNSPLH,TRBV2,13,TRBJ1-6
ASVGRNNSPLH,TRBV2,11,TRBJ1-6
ASSLTDRVAYEQY,TRBV7-2,13,TRBJ2-7
ASSHTPGEMDEAF,TRBV5-1,13,TRBJ1-1
ASSLARTDTQY,TRBV7-2,11,TRBJ2-3
ASSVDRGNSPLH,TRBV2,12,TRBJ1-6
ASSTRQGNTEAF,TRBV7-9,12,TRBJ1-1
ASSERDRGQLQETQY,TRBV2,15,TRBJ2-5
ASSPPLAGAFEQY,TRBV11-1,13,TRBJ2-7
ASSQRTGGTDTQY,TRBV5-1,13,TRBJ2-3
ASRPRDRETQY,TRBV2,11,TRBJ2-5
ASSSRTSGHNEQF,TRBV11-3,13,TRBJ2-1
AISPKGGGSGTDTQY,TRBV10-3,15,TRBJ2-3
ASSLYLRSNVQETQY,TRBV5-6,15,TRBJ2-5
ASSSGTGEGYQPQH,TRBV7-6,14,TRBJ1-5
ASSLLGSYGYT,TRBV28,11,TRBJ1-2
ASSRTGGPNEKLF,TRBV5-1,13,TRBJ1-4
ASSLERGGYEQY,TRBV7-2,12,TRBJ2-7
ASRSGTVNEKLF,TRBV7-8,12,TRBJ1-4
ASSELGRQGSMNTEAF,TRBV6-1,16,TRBJ1-1
ASSEGQGNSPLH,TRBV2,12,TRBJ1-6
ASSVGTGGFDEQF,TRBV28,13,TRBJ2-1
ASSSTPGQGNEQY,TRBV5-6,13,TRBJ2-7
AISGTFAGGHDTQY,TRBV10-3,14,TRBJ2-3
SVEPVRNEQF,TRBV29-1,10,TRBJ2-1
ASSPQGDTEAF,TRBV5-4,11,TRBJ1-1
SVGGQDVTEAF,TRBV29-1,11,TRBJ1-1
ASSAREWGGNTEAF,TRBV9,14,TRBJ1-1
ASSPGLAGTDTQY,TRBV18,13,TRBJ2-3
ASSESGEGAYEQY,TRBV10-1,13,TRBJ2-7
SVEGENRGSGYT,TRBV29-1,12,TRBJ1-2
ASSPGGQGIVEQY,TRBV5-4,13,TRBJ2-7
ASSYSPGKVEAF,TRBV6-5,12,TRBJ1-1